The 30 T cell receptor beta chains given below trace back to one sample, sequenced in a study of blood T cell repertoires in COVID-19. Here immunoSEQ multiplex PCR was the method, and the copy in TCRdb shows in-frame clones only, minus some. In the table there are roughly 190,000 clones, 75% to 85% of which are singletons. The specimen was peripheral blood. The receptors derive from a woman between 40 and 55 years old with COVID-19, enrolled during active disease.

The CDR3 protein is CASSWTSGSSGNEQFF. In DNA form, the CDR3 reads TGCGCCAGCAGCTGGACTAGCGGGAGCTCGGGAAATGAGCAGTTCTTC. This chain uses TRBV5-1 with TRBJ2-1, with TRBD2 matching over 13 bases. Germline trimming cut 3 bases from V and 7 bases from J; bases unmatched to any gene: 7. Germline V CDR1 and CDR2: SGHRS, YFSETQ. This CDR3 comprises 16 residues.

The rearrangement joins TRBV28 to TRBJ1-2; D is ambiguous. This CDR3 is built from 13 residues. CDR1 and CDR2 from the germline V gene are MDHEN and SYDVKM. With 6 bases removed from V and 3 bases from J, the gap between germline ends came to 11 bases. The CDR3 here is CASSRGYDYGYTF. The CDR3 bases are TGTGCCAGCAGCCGGGGATACGACTATGGCTACACCTTC.

The chain carries TRBV29-1 and TRBJ2-3; a weak D match, TRBD1 (5 bases). This CDR3 comprises 14 residues. The germline V and J ends were trimmed by 2 bases and 0 bases, with 9 bases remaining between them. From germline, CDR1 is SQVTM and CDR2 ANQGSEA. The CDR3 region is CSVEPRTSTDTQYF. DNA of the CDR3: TGCAGCGTTGAACCCCGGACAAGCACAGATACGCAGTATTTT.

V gene TRBV28 combines with J gene TRBJ2-7; D is perhaps TRBD1 (5 bases). CDR3 length: 14 amino acids. Trimming removed 2 bases from V and 4 bases from J, with 12 bases in between. Germline loops: CDR1 MDHEN, CDR2 SYDVKM. In DNA form, the CDR3 reads TGTGCCAGCAGTTTAATGGGCAGGGTATACGAGCAGTACTTC. Protein sequence: CASSLMGRVYEQYF.

J is TRBJ1-6 and V is TRBV30; TRBD1 is a possible D gene (6 bases). Trimming stripped 5 bases from V and 0 bases from J, with 14 bases between. Per germline, CDR1 GTSNPN and CDR2 SVGIG (reference sequence). This CDR3 has 16 amino acids. CDR3 in amino acids: CAWGGIGSSYNSPLHF. CDR3 coding DNA: TGTGCCTGGGGGGGCATTGGGAGCTCCTATAATTCACCCCTCCACTTT.

The rearrangement joins TRBV3-1 (or the pseudogene TRBV3-2) to TRBJ2-1; the match to TRBD2 covers 8 bases. V lost 0 bases to trimming and J lost 7 bases; unmatched junction nucleotides: 8. The CDR3 has 16 residues. The germline V gene encodes CDR1 LGHDT and CDR2 YNNKEL (reference sequence). CDR3 bases: TGTGCCAGCAGCCAAGAACTGGGACTAGGCCTAAATGAGCAGTTCTTC. Translated: CASSQELGLGLNEQFF.

The chain uses TRBV6-5 and TRBJ2-2, with D perhaps TRBD2 (5 bases). Trimming removed 8 bases at V and 1 base at J, with 14 bases between. Germline values: CDR1 MNHEY, CDR2 SVGAGI. CDR3 length equals 15 residues. CDR3 loop: CASSWAGRNTGELFF. In DNA form, the CDR3 reads TGTGCCAGCTCCTGGGCGGGCAGGAACACCGGGGAGCTGTTTTTT.

The chain links TRBV5-1 to TRBJ2-5; 9 nucleotides agree with TRBD1. V lost 4 bases, J lost 7 bases, and 8 bases stayed unmatched. CDR1 and CDR2 from the germline V gene are SGHRS and YFSETQ. This CDR3 region has 14 residues. In nucleotides, the CDR3 is TGCGCCAGCAGCGCAAGGACAGGGGAGGGGACCCAGTACTTC. Amino acids: CASSARTGEGTQYF.

The chain employs TRBV29-1 and TRBJ2-7; TRBD1 aligns across 8 bases. This CDR3 comprises 13 residues. Germline-derived CDR1 and CDR2 are SQVTM and ANQGSEA. J gave up 3 bases and V 7 bases, and 8 bases lay outside the gene matches. The DNA for the CDR3 is TGCAGCGCAGGGCGTGGGACAGGCTACGAGCAGTACTTC. Translating gives CSAGRGTGYEQYF.

CDR3 DNA sequence: TGTGCCAGCAGCTTGAGACTGGACACCGGGGAGCTGTTTTTT. Its translation: CASSLRLDTGELFF. V usage is TRBV7-9 and J usage is TRBJ2-2; D is unresolved. V lost 3 bases, J lost 3 bases, and 8 bases lay in between. The CDR3 loop spans 14 amino acids. Germline V gives CDR1 SEHNR, CDR2 FQNEAQ (reference sequence).

The V gene is TRBV11-2, the J gene TRBJ1-6, with D possibly matching TRBD1 (5 bases). Trimming pared 5 bases from V and 14 bases from J, leaving 16 bases between. CDR3 length equals 13 residues. The germline gives CDR1 SGHAT, CDR2 FQNNGV. For the CDR3, the DNA is TGTGCCAGCAGCCCTCGGGGGGATATGGCCCTCCACTTT. Its translation: CASSPRGDMALHF.

This chain uses TRBV19 with TRBJ1-1, with 8 bases aligning to TRBD1. Trimming removed 5 bases from V and 2 bases from J; junction bases left unmatched: 7. The CDR3 has 15 residues. Germline V gene sequence: CDR1 LNHDA, CDR2 SQIVND (reference sequence). The CDR3: CASSPGTGSNTEAFF. The CDR3, as DNA: TGTGCCAGTAGTCCCGGGACAGGTTCCAACACTGAAGCTTTCTTT.

The chain carries TRBV19 and TRBJ2-1; D is unresolved. The V end lost 3 bases, the J end lost 8 bases, and 8 bases lay between the germline ends. The CDR3 runs to 12 residues. CDR1 is LNHDA and CDR2 is SQIVND in the germline V gene (reference sequence). This chain's CDR3 is CASSIRSHEQFF. CDR3 sequence (DNA): TGTGCCAGTAGTATTCGGTCCCATGAGCAGTTCTTC.

V usage is TRBV28 and J usage is TRBJ2-7, with D uncertain. The CDR3 runs 11 residues. Germline assignment: CDR1 MDHEN and CDR2 SYDVKM. V was clipped by 4 bases and J by 3 bases, with 4 bases between them. The CDR3 nucleotides are TGTGCCAGCAGTTCTATCTACGAGCAGTACTTC. It translates to CASSSIYEQYF. The full variable domain, with the rest looked up from reference TRBV28 and TRBJ2-7, is DVKVTQSSRYLVKRTGEKVFLECVQDMDHENMFWYRQDPGLGLRLIYFSYDVKMKEKGDIPEGYSVSREKKERFSLILESASTNQTSMYLCASSSIYEQYFGPGTRLTVT.

The rearrangement uses TRBV9 and TRBJ2-7, with a possible D match to TRBD1 (6 bases). Trimming cost V 3 bases and J 2 bases, with 15 bases left between them. The CDR3 sequence is 15 residues long. The germline V gene encodes CDR1 SGDLS and CDR2 YYNGEE. CDR3 residues: CASSAGQGRPYEQYF. The CDR3 DNA follows: TGTGCCAGCAGCGCCGGGCAGGGGCGCCCCTACGAGCAGTACTTC.

The rearrangement links TRBV7-8 to TRBJ2-1; perhaps TRBD2 as D (5 bases). Germline CDR1 and CDR2: SGHVS and FQNEAQ. This CDR3 has 13 residues. Trimming removed 5 bases from V and 3 bases from J, with 8 bases in between. The CDR3 DNA reads as TGTGCCAGCAGCCCGGACTTCTACAATGAGCAGTTCTTC. This translates into CASSPDFYNEQFF.

V and J are TRBV11-3 and TRBJ2-1; D is perhaps TRBD2 (6 bases). CDR1 is SGHNT, CDR2 YENEEA, per germline. The CDR3 consists of 16 residues. Trimming took off 5 bases at V and 0 bases at J, with 14 bases between the two ends. CDR3 region: CASSPSSGSSYNEQFF. The CDR3 DNA reads as TGTGCCAGCAGCCCTAGTAGCGGTAGCTCCTACAATGAGCAGTTCTTC.

The chain uses TRBV28 and TRBJ2-7; 7 bases line up with TRBD2. The junction had 15 bases not matched to a gene; V was cut back by 5 bases and J by 5 bases. Looked up from germline, CDR1 is MDHEN and CDR2 is SYDVKM. The CDR3 loop spans 16 amino acids. CDR3 loop: CASSIRTSHLLHEQYF. For the CDR3, the DNA is TGTGCCAGCAGTATCAGGACTAGTCATTTGCTTCACGAGCAGTACTTC.

The V and J genes are TRBV11-2 and TRBJ1-3, with no clear D. With 2 bases removed from V and 0 bases from J, the gap between germline ends came to 14 bases. Germline V CDR1 and CDR2: SGHAT, FQNNGV. This CDR3 comprises 17 residues. The CDR3 region has the DNA TGTGCCAGCAGCTTAACGACCCTAGGCAGCTCTGGAAACACCATATATTTT. The encoded protein is CASSLTTLGSSGNTIYF.

Written as DNA, the CDR3 is TGTGCCAGCAGCGCCTTCGGGGGAACCGGGGAGCTGTTTTTT. It yields the protein CASSAFGGTGELFF. The chain recombines TRBV11-3 with TRBJ2-2; D is perhaps TRBD2 (6 bases). Germline assignment: CDR1 SGHNT and CDR2 YENEEA. The V end lost 5 bases, the J end lost 5 bases, and 12 bases lay between the germline ends. This CDR3 spans 14 amino acids. The full variable domain, in which reference TRBV11-3 and TRBJ2-2 provide the parts outside the CDR3, is EAGVVQSPRYKIIEKKQPVAFWCNPISGHNTLYWYLQNLGQGPELLIRYENEEAVDDSQLPKDRFSAERLKGVDSTLKIQPAELGDSAVYLCASSAFGGTGELFFGEGSRLTVL.

The V gene is TRBV7-6, the J gene TRBJ2-3; 8 bases map to TRBD1. The germline V gene has CDR1 SGHVS and CDR2 FNYEAQ. The trim removed 4 bases at V and 6 bases at J, leaving 12 bases unmatched. The CDR3 is 16 residues long. The CDR3 DNA follows: TGTGCCAGCAGCTCGAACGGACAGGGTCGGTGGGATACGCAGTATTTT. It is translated as CASSSNGQGRWDTQYF.

This clone has only one observation. The V and J genes are TRBV20-1 and TRBJ1-6; 11 positions agree with TRBD1. The germline gives CDR1 DFQATT, CDR2 SNEGSKA (reference sequence). This CDR3 spans 15 amino acids. Trimming took 3 bases from V and 7 from J; bases not matched to a gene: 5. This CDR3 reads CSASRTGGMNSPLHF. Here the CDR3 DNA reads TGCAGTGCTAGTAGGACAGGGGGCATGAATTCACCCCTCCACTTT.

CDR3 in amino acids: CASSPSTSLEQYV. The CDR3 DNA reads as TGTGCCAGCAGCCCATCGACTAGCCTCGAGCAGTACGTC. The rearrangement links TRBV7-9 to TRBJ2-7, with 7 bases identical to TRBD2. After removal of 5 bases from V and 6 bases from J, the junction contained 7 bases not matched to a gene. The CDR3 loop spans 13 amino acids. Germline V lookup: CDR1 SEHNR, CDR2 FQNEAQ (reference sequence).

J is TRBJ1-5 and V is TRBV5-6; weak D call: TRBD1 (6 bases). This CDR3 region has 14 residues. CDR1 and CDR2 (germline): SGHDT, YYEEEE. Trimming stripped 4 bases from V and 7 bases from J, with 15 bases between. CDR3 bases: TGTGCCAGCAGCCCGGGACAACAATTACAGCCCCAGCATTTT. Protein product: CASSPGQQLQPQHF.

This chain joins TRBV12-3 or TRBV12-4 and TRBJ1-2; D perhaps matches TRBD1 (5 bases). The germline V and J ends were trimmed by 8 bases and 0 bases, with 10 bases remaining between them. CDR3 length: 13 amino acids. The CDR3 bases are TGTGCCAGCGGGACTGAAGCTAACTATGGCTACACCTTC. This encodes CASGTEANYGYTF.

V is TRBV2 and J is TRBJ2-1; 8 bases are shared with TRBD1. Germline-derived CDR1 and CDR2 are SNHLY and FYNNEI. With V trimmed by 7 bases and J by 6 bases, 11 bases remained unmatched. This CDR3 has 15 amino acids. CDR3 sequence reads: CASTGQGRVGNEQFF. The CDR3 DNA sequence: TGTGCCAGCACTGGACAGGGACGGGTGGGCAATGAGCAGTTCTTC. Looking up the rest from reference TRBV2 and TRBJ2-1 gives the full variable domain: EPEVTQTPSHQVTQMGQEVILRCVPISNHLYFYWYRQILGQKVEFLVSFYNNEISEKSEIFDDQFSVERPDGSNFTLKIRSTKLEDSAMYFCASTGQGRVGNEQFFGPGTRLTVL.

The chain is built from TRBV7-8 and TRBJ2-7, with a possible D match to TRBD2 (5 bases). With 0 bases removed from V and 1 base from J, the gap between germline ends came to 7 bases. CDR3 length: 14 amino acids. The germline V gene has CDR1 SGHVS and CDR2 FQNEAQ. CDR3: CASSLAGSSYEQYF. CDR3 in DNA: TGTGCCAGCAGCTTAGCGGGGAGTTCCTACGAGCAGTACTTC.

This rearrangement joins TRBV5-4 to TRBJ2-2; 13 positions match TRBD2. From germline, CDR1 is SGHNT and CDR2 YYREEE (reference sequence). Trimming cost V 5 bases and J 4 bases; bases outside gene matches: 5. This CDR3 region has 16 residues. The DNA of the CDR3 is TGTGCCAGCAGGACTAGCGGGGGGCAGGTCACCGGGGAGCTGTTTTTT. Residues: CASRTSGGQVTGELFF.

The chain uses TRBV21-1 and TRBJ2-7; the D call TRBD1 from the table was never checked on the DNA. TRBV21-1 represents a pseudogene. The CDR3 is made up of 14 amino acids. The CDR3: CASISGTGMLEQYV. CDR3 DNA sequence: TGTGCCAGCATCTCCGGGACAGGGATGTTAGAGCAGTACGTC.

V and J are TRBV7-9 and TRBJ2-2; unclear D gene. The germline gives CDR1 SEHNR, CDR2 FQNEAQ (reference sequence). V was cut by 5 bases and J by 1 base, with 14 bases left in between. CDR3 length equals 16 residues. The DNA of the CDR3 is TGTGCCAGCAGCCCCTCGGTGATACTGAACACCGGGGAGCTGTTTTTT. This gives the protein CASSPSVILNTGELFF.